The 11 T cell receptor beta chains reported below all come from one sample, sequenced in a study of lymphopenia after photon versus proton radiotherapy. Repertoires were generated with immunoSEQ multiplex PCR, while TCRdb's copy carries only in-frame clones and drops some. The repertoire holds around 23,000 clones, 87% seen once, with 15% to 20% in the top ten. Sequencing used peripheral blood, obtained from a patient treated with photon-based radiotherapy. These receptors came from a man aged 45-65 years with gastric cancer.

Only a few counts were recorded for this clone. The chain carries TRBV19 and TRBJ1-2; 8 bases agree with TRBD1. Germline values: CDR1 LNHDA, CDR2 SQIVND (reference sequence). This CDR3 contains 14 residues. Trimming cost V 1 base and J 7 bases; bases outside gene matches: 5. The CDR3 spells CASSIAGQGGGYTF. The CDR3 region has the DNA TGTGCCAGTAGTATAGCCGGACAGGGCGGTGGCTACACCTTC. Combining the CDR3 with reference TRBV19 and TRBJ1-2 gives the whole variable domain DGGITQSPKYLFRKEGQNVTLSCEQNLNHDAMYWYRQDPGQGLRLIYYSQIVNDFQKGDIAEGYSVSREKKESFPLTVTSAQKNPTAFYLCASSIAGQGGGYTFGSGTRLTVV.

The chain combines TRBV7-9 with TRBJ1-2; possibly TRBD1 for D (5 bases). The CDR3 is 16 amino acids. Germline CDR1 and CDR2: SEHNR and FQNEAQ (reference sequence). V dropped 5 bases and J dropped 4 bases, with 20 bases sitting between them. The CDR3 DNA sequence: TGTGCCAGCAGCCCCACCCCCGGGGGATTTACCTATGGCTACACCTTC. Its translation: CASSPTPGGFTYGYTF.

This clone was seen only a few times. The gene calls are TRBV7-3 and TRBJ2-3; D gene unclear. The germline gives CDR1 SGHTA, CDR2 FQGTGA. This CDR3 spans 15 amino acids. V lost 3 bases and J 0 bases, leaving 10 bases between the germline ends. This CDR3 is CASSFSPYSTDTQYF. CDR3 sequence (DNA): TGTGCCAGCAGCTTTAGTCCATATAGCACAGATACGCAGTATTTT.

The chain combines TRBV19 with TRBJ1-2; a weak D match, TRBD1 (6 bases). Per the germline V gene, CDR1 is LNHDA and CDR2 is SQIVND (reference sequence). CDR3 length: 15 residues. V lost 1 base and J lost 2, with 11 bases in between. The CDR3 DNA is TGTGCCAGTAGTATAGCACTGACAGGAAACTATGGCTACACCTTC. This gives the protein CASSIALTGNYGYTF.

The rearrangement joins TRBV27 to TRBJ2-2; weak D call: TRBD1 (6 bases). This CDR3 has 14 amino acids. V lost 7 bases, J lost 2 bases, and 11 bases lay in between. Germline V gene sequence: CDR1 MNHEY, CDR2 SMNVEV (reference sequence). CDR3 nucleotide sequence: TGTGCCAGCACTGGACAGACAAACACCGGGGAGCTGTTTTTT. Its translation is CASTGQTNTGELFF.

This chain connects TRBV11-2 to TRBJ2-2; 8 bases fit TRBD1. The CDR3 totals 16 residues. Germline V CDR1 and CDR2: SGHAT, FQNNGV. Trimming took 4 bases from V and 5 from J; bases not matched to a gene: 9. CDR3 in DNA: TGTGCCAGCAGCTCCAGACAGGGGCGGAAGACCGGGGAGCTGTTTTTT. This gives the protein CASSSRQGRKTGELFF. The full variable domain, its missing parts supplied by reference TRBV11-2 and TRBJ2-2, is EAGVAQSPRYKIIEKRQSVAFWCNPISGHATLYWYQQILGQGPKLLIQFQNNGVVDDSQLPKDRFSAERLKGVDSTLKIQPAKLEDSAVYLCASSSRQGRKTGELFFGEGSRLTVL.

The genes are TRBV5-1 and TRBJ2-7; D assignment may be TRBD1 or TRBD2 (5 bases each). The length of the CDR3 is 15 residues. Trimming left V 2 bases short and J 2 bases short, with 14 bases between. The germline V gene has CDR1 SGHRS and CDR2 YFSETQ. The CDR3 region is CASSFSGTGAYEQYF. CDR3 coding DNA: TGCGCCAGCAGCTTCTCCGGGACCGGAGCCTACGAGCAGTACTTC. The variable domain in full, completed from reference TRBV5-1 and TRBJ2-7, reads KAGVTQTPRYLIKTRGQQVTLSCSPISGHRSVSWYQQTPGQGLQFLFEYFSETQRNKGNFPGRFSGRQFSNSRSEMNVSTLELGDSALYLCASSFSGTGAYEQYFGPGTRLTVT.

The chain is built from TRBV11-2 and TRBJ2-7; the D gene is possibly TRBD1 (7 bases). CDR1 is SGHAT, CDR2 FQNNGV, per germline. Trimming shortened V by 5 bases and J by 5 bases, and 16 bases separated the two germline ends. The CDR3 sequence is 14 residues long. CDR3 loop: CASSNPGGGDEQYV. The CDR3 nucleotides read TGTGCCAGCAGCAATCCCGGAGGGGGCGACGAGCAGTACGTC.

The genes are TRBV6-5 and TRBJ2-7; no firm D call. Germline values: CDR1 MNHEY, CDR2 SVGAGI. Trimming took off 1 base at V and 6 bases at J, with 13 bases between the two ends. The CDR3 is 14 residues long. In DNA form, the CDR3 reads TGTGCCAGCAGTTACTTCGGTGAGACTGGCGAGCAGTACTTC. It translates to CASSYFGETGEQYF.

The J gene is TRBJ2-5, the V gene TRBV6-1; TRBD1 matches 9 bases. V lost 5 bases, J lost 4 bases, and 8 bases stayed unmatched. Germline assignment: CDR1 MNHNS and CDR2 SASEGT. The CDR3 length is 15 residues. The CDR3 loop reads CASSMGQGAGETQYF. DNA for the CDR3: TGTGCCAGCAGTATGGGACAGGGTGCCGGAGAGACCCAGTACTTC.

Notes on this clone: Other DNA sequences within the sample encode an identical CDR3. The chain carries TRBV6-5 and TRBJ2-3, with 7 bases aligning to TRBD1. This CDR3 is built from 14 residues. Unmatched junction bases numbered 3, after V lost 5 bases and J lost 1 base. CDR1 and CDR2 from the germline V gene are MNHEY and SVGAGI. The CDR3 spells CASSQTGRTDTQYF. The CDR3 DNA sequence: TGTGCCAGCAGTCAGACAGGGCGCACAGATACGCAGTATTTT.